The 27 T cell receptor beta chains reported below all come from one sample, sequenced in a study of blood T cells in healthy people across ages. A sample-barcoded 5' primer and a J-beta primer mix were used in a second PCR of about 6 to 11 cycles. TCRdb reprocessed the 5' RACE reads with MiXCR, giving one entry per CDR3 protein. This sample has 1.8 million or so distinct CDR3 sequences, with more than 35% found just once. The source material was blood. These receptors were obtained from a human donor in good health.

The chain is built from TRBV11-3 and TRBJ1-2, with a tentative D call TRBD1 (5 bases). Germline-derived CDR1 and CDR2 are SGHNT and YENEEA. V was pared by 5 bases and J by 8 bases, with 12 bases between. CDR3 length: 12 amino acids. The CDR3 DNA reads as TGTGCCAGCAGCACCCGACAGAGGGGCTACACCTTC. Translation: CASSTRQRGYTF. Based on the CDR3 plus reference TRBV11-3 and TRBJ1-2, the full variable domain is EAGVVQSPRYKIIEKKQPVAFWCNPISGHNTLYWYLQNLGQGPELLIRYENEEAVDDSQLPKDRFSAERLKGVDSTLKIQPAELGDSAVYLCASSTRQRGYTFGSGTRLTVV.

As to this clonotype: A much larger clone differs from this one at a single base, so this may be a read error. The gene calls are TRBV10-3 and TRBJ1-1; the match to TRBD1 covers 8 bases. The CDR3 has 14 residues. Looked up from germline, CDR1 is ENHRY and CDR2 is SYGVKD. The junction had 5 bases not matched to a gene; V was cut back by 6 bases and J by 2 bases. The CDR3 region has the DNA TGTGCCATCAGGGAGCCAGGGGGCAACACTGAAGCTTTCTTT. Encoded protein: CAIREPGGNTEAFF.

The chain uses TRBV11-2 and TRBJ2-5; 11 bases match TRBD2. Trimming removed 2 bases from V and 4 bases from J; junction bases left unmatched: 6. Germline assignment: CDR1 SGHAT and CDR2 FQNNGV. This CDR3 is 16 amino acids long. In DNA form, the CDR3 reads TGTGCCAGCAGCTTATTCCTAGCGGGGGGTGGAGAGACCCAGTACTTC. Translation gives CASSLFLAGGGETQYF.

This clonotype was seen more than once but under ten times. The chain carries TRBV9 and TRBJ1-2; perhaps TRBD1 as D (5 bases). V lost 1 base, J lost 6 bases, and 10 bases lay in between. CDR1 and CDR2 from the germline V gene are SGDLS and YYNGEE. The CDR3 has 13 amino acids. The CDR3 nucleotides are TGTGCCAGCAGCGTACCAGGGATCAATGGCTACACCTTC. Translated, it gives CASSVPGINGYTF.

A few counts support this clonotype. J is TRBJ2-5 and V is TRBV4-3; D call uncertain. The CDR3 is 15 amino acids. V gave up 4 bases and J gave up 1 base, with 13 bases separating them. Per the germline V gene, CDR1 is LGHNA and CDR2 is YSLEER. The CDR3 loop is CASSPTPAIQETQYF. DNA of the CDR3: TGCGCCAGCAGCCCCACTCCTGCAATCCAAGAGACCCAGTACTTC.

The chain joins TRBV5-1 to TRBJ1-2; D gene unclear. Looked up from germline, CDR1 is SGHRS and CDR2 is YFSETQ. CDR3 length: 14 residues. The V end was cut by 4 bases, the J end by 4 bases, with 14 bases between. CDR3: CASSVSGNIYGYTF. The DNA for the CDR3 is TGCGCCAGCAGCGTGAGCGGCAACATCTATGGCTACACCTTC.

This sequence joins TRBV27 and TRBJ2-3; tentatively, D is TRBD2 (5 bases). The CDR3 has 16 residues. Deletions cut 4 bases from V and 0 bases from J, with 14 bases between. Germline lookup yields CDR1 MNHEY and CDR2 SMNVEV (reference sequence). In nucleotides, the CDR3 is TGTGCCAGCAGTTGGACTCTTAGGGAAAGCACAGATACGCAGTATTTT. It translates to CASSWTLRESTDTQYF.

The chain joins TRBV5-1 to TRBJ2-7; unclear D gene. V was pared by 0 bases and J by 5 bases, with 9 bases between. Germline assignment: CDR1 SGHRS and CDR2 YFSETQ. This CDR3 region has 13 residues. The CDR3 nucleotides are TGCGCCAGCAGCTTGGAGGGTACCGACGAGCAGTACTTC. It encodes CASSLEGTDEQYF.

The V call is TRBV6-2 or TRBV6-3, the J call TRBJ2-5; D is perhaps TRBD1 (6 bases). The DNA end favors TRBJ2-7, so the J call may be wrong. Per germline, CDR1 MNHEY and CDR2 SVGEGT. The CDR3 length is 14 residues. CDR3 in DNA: TGTGCCAGCAGCCTCACAGGGTATGGGGGCGAGCAGTACTTC. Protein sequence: CASSLTGYGGEQYF.

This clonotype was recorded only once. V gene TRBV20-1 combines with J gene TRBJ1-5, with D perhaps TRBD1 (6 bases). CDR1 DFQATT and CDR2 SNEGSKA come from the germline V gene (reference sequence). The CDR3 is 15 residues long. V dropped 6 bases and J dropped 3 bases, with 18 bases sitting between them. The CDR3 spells CSAAKRDKNNQPQHF. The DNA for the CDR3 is TGCAGTGCCGCCAAAAGGGACAAAAACAATCAGCCCCAGCATTTT.

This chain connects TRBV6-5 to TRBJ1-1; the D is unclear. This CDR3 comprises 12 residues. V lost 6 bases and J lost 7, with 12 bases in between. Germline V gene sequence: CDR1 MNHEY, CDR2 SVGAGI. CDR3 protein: CASRIDGNEAFF. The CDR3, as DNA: TGTGCCAGCAGAATCGACGGGAATGAAGCTTTCTTT.

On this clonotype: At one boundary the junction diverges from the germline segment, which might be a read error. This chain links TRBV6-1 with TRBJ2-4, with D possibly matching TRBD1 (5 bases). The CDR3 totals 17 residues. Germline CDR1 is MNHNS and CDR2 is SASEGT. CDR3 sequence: CASSDWSGILAKNIRYF. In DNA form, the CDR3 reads TGTGCCAGCAGTGACTGGTCAGGGATCTTAGCCAAAAACATTCGGTACTTC.

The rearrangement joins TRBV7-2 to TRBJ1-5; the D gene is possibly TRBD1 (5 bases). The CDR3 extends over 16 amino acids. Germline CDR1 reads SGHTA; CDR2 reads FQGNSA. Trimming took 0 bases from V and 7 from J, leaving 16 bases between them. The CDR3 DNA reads TGTGCCAGCAGCTTAGCCGGGCAGGGCCTTCGGCAGCCCCAGCATTTT. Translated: CASSLAGQGLRQPQHF.

CDR3 coding DNA: TGTGCCAGCAGCGTAGATGGAGGGACCCCCTACGAGCAGTACTTC. It translates to CASSVDGGTPYEQYF. V gene TRBV9 combines with J gene TRBJ2-7, with a possible D match to TRBD2 (6 bases). The CDR3 spans 15 residues. The germline V gene has CDR1 SGDLS and CDR2 YYNGEE. The ends were cut back, 0 bases at V and 2 bases at J, with 12 bases in the middle.

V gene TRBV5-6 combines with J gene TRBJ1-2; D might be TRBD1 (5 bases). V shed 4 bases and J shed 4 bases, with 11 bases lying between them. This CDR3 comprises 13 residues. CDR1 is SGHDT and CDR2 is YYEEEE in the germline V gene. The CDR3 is CASSPKGFYGYTF. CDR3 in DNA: TGTGCCAGCAGCCCCAAGGGGTTCTATGGCTACACCTTC.

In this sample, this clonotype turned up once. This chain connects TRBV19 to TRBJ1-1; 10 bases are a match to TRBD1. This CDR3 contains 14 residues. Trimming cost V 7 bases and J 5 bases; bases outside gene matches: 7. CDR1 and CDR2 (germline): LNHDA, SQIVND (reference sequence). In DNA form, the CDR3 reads TGTGCCAGTACCACTGGACAGGGGGAAACTGAAGCTTTCTTT. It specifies CASTTGQGETEAFF. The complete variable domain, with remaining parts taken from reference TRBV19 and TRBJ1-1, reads DGGITQSPKYLFRKEGQNVTLSCEQNLNHDAMYWYRQDPGQGLRLIYYSQIVNDFQKGDIAEGYSVSREKKESFPLTVTSAQKNPTAFYLCASTTGQGETEAFFGQGTRLTVV.

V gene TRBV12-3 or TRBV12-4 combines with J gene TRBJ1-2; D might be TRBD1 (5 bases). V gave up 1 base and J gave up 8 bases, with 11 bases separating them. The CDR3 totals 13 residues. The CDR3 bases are TGTGCCAGCAGTTTAGATCAAGGGGACGGCTACACCTTC. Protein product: CASSLDQGDGYTF.

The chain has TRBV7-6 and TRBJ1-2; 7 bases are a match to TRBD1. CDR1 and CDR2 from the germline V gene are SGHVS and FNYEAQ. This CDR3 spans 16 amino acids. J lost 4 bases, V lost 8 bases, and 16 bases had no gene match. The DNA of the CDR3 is TGTGCCAGCGGCGGAGGGGGCGGAGGGTCTAGCTATGGCTACACCTTC. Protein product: CASGGGGGGSSYGYTF.

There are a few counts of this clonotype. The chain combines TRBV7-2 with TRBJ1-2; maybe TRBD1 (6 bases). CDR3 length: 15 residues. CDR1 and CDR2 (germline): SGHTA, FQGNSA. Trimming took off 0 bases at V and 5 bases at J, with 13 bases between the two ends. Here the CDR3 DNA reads TGTGCCAGCAGCTTAGCGTCGGGGGCCCAATATGGCTACACCTTC. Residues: CASSLASGAQYGYTF.

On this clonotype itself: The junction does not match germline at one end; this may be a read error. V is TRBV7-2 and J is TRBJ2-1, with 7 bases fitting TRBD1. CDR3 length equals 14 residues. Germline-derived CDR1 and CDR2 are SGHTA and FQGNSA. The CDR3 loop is CASSSPGQYNERFF. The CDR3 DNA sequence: TGTGCCAGCAGCTCCCCGGGACAGTACAATGAGCGGTTCTTC.

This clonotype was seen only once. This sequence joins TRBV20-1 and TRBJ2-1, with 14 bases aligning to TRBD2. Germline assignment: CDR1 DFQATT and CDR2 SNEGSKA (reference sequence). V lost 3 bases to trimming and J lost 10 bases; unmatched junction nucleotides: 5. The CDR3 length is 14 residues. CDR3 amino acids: CSASPGLAGEEQFF. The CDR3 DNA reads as TGCAGTGCTAGTCCGGGACTAGCGGGGGAGGAGCAGTTCTTC.

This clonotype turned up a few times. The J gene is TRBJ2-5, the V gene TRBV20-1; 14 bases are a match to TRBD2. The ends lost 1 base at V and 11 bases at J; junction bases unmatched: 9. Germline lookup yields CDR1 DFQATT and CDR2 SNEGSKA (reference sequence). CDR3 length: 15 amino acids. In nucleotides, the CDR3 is TGCAGTGCTAGAGGACTAGCGGGAGGGAGGGGGGAGCAGTACTTC. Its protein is CSARGLAGGRGEQYF.

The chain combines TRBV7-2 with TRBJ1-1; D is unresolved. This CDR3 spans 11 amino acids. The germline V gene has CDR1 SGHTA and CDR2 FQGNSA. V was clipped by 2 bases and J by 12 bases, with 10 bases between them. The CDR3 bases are TGTGCCAGCAGCTTAATAGAAGAAACTTTCTTT. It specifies CASSLIEETFF.

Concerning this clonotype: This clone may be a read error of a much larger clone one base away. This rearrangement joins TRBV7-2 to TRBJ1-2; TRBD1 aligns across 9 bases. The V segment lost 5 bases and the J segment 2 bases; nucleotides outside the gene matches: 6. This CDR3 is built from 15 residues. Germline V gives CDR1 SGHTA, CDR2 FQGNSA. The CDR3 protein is CASSKGTGSNYGYTF. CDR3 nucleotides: TGTGCCAGCAGCAAAGGGACAGGGTCCAACTATGGCTACACCTTC.

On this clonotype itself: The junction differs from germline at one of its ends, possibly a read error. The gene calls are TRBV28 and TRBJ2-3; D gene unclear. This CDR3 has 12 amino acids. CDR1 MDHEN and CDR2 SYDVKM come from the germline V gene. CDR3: CTSSFPGRPQYF. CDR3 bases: TGTACCAGCAGTTTCCCAGGCAGGCCCCAGTATTTT. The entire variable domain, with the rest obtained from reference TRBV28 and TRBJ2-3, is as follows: DVKVTQSSRYLVKRTGEKVFLECVQDMDHENMFWYRQDPGLGLRLIYFSYDVKMKEKGDIPEGYSVSREKKERFSLILESASTNQTSMYLCTSSFPGRPQYFGPGTRLTVL.

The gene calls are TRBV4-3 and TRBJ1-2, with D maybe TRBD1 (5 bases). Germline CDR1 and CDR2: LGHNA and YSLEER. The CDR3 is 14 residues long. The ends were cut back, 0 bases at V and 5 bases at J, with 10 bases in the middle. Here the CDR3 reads CASSQDWGLYGYTF. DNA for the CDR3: TGCGCCAGCAGCCAAGATTGGGGCCTATATGGCTACACCTTC.

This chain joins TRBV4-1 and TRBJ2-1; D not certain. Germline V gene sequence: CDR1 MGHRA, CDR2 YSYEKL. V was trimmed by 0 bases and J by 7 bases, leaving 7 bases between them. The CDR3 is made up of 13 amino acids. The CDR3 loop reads CASSQDHFNEQFF. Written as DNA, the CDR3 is TGCGCCAGCAGCCAAGACCACTTTAATGAGCAGTTCTTC.